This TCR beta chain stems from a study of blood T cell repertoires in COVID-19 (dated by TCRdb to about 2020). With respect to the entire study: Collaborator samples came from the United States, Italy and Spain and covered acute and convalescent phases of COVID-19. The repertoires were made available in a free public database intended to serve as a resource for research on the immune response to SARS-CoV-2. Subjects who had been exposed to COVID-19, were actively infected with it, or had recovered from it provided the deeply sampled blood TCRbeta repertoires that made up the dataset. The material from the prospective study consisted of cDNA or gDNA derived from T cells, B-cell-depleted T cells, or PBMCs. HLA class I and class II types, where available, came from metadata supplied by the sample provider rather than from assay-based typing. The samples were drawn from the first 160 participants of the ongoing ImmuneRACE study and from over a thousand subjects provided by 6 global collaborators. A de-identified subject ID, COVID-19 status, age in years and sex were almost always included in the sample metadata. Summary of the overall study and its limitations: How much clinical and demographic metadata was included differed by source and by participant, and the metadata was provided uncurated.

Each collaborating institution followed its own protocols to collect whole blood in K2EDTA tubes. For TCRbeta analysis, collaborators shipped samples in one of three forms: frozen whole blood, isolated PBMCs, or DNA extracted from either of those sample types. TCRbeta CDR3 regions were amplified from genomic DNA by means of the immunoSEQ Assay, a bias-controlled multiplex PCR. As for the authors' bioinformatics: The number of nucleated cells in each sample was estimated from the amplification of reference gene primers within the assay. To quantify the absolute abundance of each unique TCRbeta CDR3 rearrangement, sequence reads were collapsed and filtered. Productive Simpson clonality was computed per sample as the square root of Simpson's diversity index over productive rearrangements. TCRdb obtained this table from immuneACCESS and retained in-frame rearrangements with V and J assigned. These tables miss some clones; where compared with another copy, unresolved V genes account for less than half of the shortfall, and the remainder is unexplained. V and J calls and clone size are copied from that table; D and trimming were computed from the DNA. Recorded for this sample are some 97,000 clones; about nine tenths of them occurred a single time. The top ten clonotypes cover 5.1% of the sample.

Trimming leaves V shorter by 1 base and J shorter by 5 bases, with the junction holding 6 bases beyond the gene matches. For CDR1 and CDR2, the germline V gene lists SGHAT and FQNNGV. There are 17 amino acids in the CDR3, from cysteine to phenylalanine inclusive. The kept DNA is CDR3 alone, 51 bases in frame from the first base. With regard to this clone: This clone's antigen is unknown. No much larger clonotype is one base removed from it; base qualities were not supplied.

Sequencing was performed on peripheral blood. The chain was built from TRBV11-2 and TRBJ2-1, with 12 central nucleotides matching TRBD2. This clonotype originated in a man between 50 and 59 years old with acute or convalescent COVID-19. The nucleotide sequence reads TGTGCCAGCAGCTTAGTTCTCCTAGCGGGAGGGAACAATGAGCAGTTCTTC. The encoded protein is CASSLVLLAGGNNEQFF.